The clone carrying this TCR beta chain was found a few times. This sample was included in a study of response to subunit inactivated influenza vaccine. This CDR3 region has 15 residues. J gave up 6 bases and V 3 bases, and 7 bases lay outside the gene matches. The germline gives CDR1 SGHRS, CDR2 YFSETQ. MiXCR, run by TCRdb on the RT-PCR reads, gives a single entry per CDR3 protein. Altogether more than 400,000 distinct CDR3 sequences are present, roughly 7.6% being singletons, with the ten largest covering around 13%. The genes are TRBV5-1 and TRBJ2-7; 12 nucleotides line up with TRBD1. The TCR comes from a man in his fifties or sixties who received an inactivated influenza vaccine. Here the sequenced sample was PBMCs from blood, taken less than 25 months after vaccination. DNA for the CDR3: TGCGCCAGCAGCTCGGGACAGGGGGCTTCCCGCGAGCAGTACTTC. Its protein product is CASSSGQGASREQYF.